This T cell receptor beta chain was captured in a study of shared clonotypes between healthy human individuals. Across the whole study: Each donor's CD4 naive and CD4 memory cells filled three plates apiece, CD8 naive two, and CD8 memory one. Study findings and constraints: Rarefaction gave evidence that sorted-subset sequencing remained incomplete despite large depth.

Caucasian adults residing in Nashville, Tennessee made up all the donors. V lost 2 bases and J 3 bases, leaving 11 bases between the germline ends. CDR1 and CDR2 from the germline V gene are SGHRS and YFSETQ. There are 14 residues in the CDR3. Of note for this clone: The antigen is undetermined.

Sequenced by immunoSEQ multiplex PCR; TCRdb stores in-frame clones only, minus some. The table has about 1.1 million clones, around 78% seen once. Sequences were obtained from memory CD4+ T cells from PBMCs. Described subset: CD45RA-negative fraction. The gene calls are TRBV5-1 and TRBJ2-5; TRBD2 might be the D (5 bases). The clonotype comes from a man between 18 and 29 years old in good health. Some clones in this sample may be carry-over from other donors' samples. In nucleotides, the CDR3 is TGCGCCAGCAGCTTTTTCGAGGGAAAAGAGACCCAGTACTTC. Its protein product is CASSFFEGKETQYF.